The 27 T cell receptor beta chains below come from one sample, sequenced in a study of blood T cell repertoires in COVID-19. Repertoires were generated with immunoSEQ multiplex PCR, while TCRdb's copy carries only in-frame clones and drops some. Here the sample spans some 220,000 clones, 70% to 90% being singletons. Sequencing was done on a sample of peripheral blood. These receptors were taken from a human donor in a cohort sampled during active COVID-19.

The chain is built from TRBV27 and TRBJ1-6, with TRBD1 matching 8 bases. V was clipped by 4 bases and J by 7 bases; unmatched bases: 6. The CDR3 spans 15 residues. Germline values: CDR1 MNHEY, CDR2 SMNVEV (reference sequence). This CDR3 reads CASSSLTGVNSPLHF. The CDR3 DNA sequence: TGTGCCAGCAGTTCCCTGACAGGGGTAAATTCACCCCTCCACTTT.

In this sample, this clone turned up once. This sequence joins TRBV24-1 and TRBJ2-3; no firm D call. The ends were cut back, 3 bases at V and 11 bases at J, with 11 bases in the middle. The CDR3 consists of 12 residues. The V gene's germline CDR1 is KGHDR and CDR2 SFDVKD. The CDR3 DNA reads TGTGCCACCAGTGATCGCTACTCGCAGCAGTATTTT. It yields the protein CATSDRYSQQYF.

V gene TRBV12-5 combines with J gene TRBJ2-1, with TRBD2 matching over 9 bases. V lost 5 bases and J lost 4; bases outside the gene matches: 6. Germline V gene sequence: CDR1 LGHNT, CDR2 FRNRAP. CDR3 length: 15 residues. CDR3 sequence reads: CASGLGTSRYNEQFF. Written as DNA, the CDR3 is TGTGCTAGTGGTCTGGGGACTAGCCGATACAATGAGCAGTTCTTC.

The gene calls are TRBV10-1 and TRBJ2-1; D is undetermined. Germline V gene data show CDR1 as WNHNN and CDR2 as SYGVQD (reference sequence). Trimming cost V 3 bases and J 0 bases, with 18 bases left between them. The CDR3 length is 18 residues. The CDR3 DNA reads TGCGCCAGCAGTGATTACGCCCCACTCCCGAGCTCCTACAATGAGCAGTTCTTC. Its protein product is CASSDYAPLPSSYNEQFF.

The V call is TRBV9, the J call TRBJ1-6; 7 bases line up with TRBD1. Trimming removed 4 bases from V and 10 bases from J; junction bases left unmatched: 11. This CDR3 region has 15 residues. CDR1 and CDR2 from the germline V gene are SGDLS and YYNGEE. The CDR3 region is CASSPKGAGESPLHF. Written as DNA, the CDR3 is TGTGCCAGCAGCCCCAAGGGGGCAGGGGAATCACCCCTCCACTTT.

The CDR3 nucleotides are TGTGCCAGCAGCGTAGAATCGCGGCGGCGGGGTAACTATGGCTACACCTTC. Protein: CASSVESRRRGNYGYTF. The V gene is TRBV9, the J gene TRBJ1-2, with unresolved D. The CDR3 covers 17 residues. V lost 0 bases and J 1 base, leaving 16 bases between the germline ends. In germline, CDR1 is SGDLS, CDR2 YYNGEE.

For this clone: The junction does not match germline at one end; this may be a read error. The chain is built from TRBV4-1 and TRBJ1-5; no definite D call. The CDR3 has 14 amino acids. Germline-derived CDR1 and CDR2 are MGHRA and YSYEKL. CDR3 DNA: TGCGCCAGCAGCCAAGTTTATAGCGATCAGCCCCAGCATTTT. It codes for CASSQVYSDQPQHF.

The chain carries TRBV5-6 and TRBJ1-1; D is possibly TRBD1 (5 bases). Germline CDR1 and CDR2: SGHDT and YYEEEE. Trimming left V 2 bases short and J 5 bases short, with 16 bases between. This CDR3 spans 15 amino acids. Written as DNA, the CDR3 is TGTGCCAGCAGCTTTACCGGGACGGCGGGGACTGAAGCTTTCTTT. Translation: CASSFTGTAGTEAFF. The full variable domain, in which reference TRBV5-6 and TRBJ1-1 provide the parts outside the CDR3, is DAGVTQSPTHLIKTRGQQVTLRCSPKSGHDTVSWYQQALGQGPQFIFQYYEEEERQRGNFPDRFSGHQFPNYSSELNVNALLLGDSALYLCASSFTGTAGTEAFFGQGTRLTVV.

The V call is TRBV5-4, the J call TRBJ2-1; 7 nucleotides agree with TRBD2. Germline trimming cut 1 base from V and 7 bases from J; bases unmatched to any gene: 5. This CDR3 spans 14 amino acids. Germline loops: CDR1 SGHNT, CDR2 YYREEE (reference sequence). DNA of the CDR3: TGTGCCAGCAGCTTGCCGCTAGCGGAGAATGAGCAGTTCTTC. Its protein product is CASSLPLAENEQFF.

The V call is TRBV3-1 (or the pseudogene TRBV3-2), the J call TRBJ2-1, with 11 bases matching TRBD2. CDR3 length: 15 residues. CDR1 and CDR2 from the germline V gene are LGHDT and YNNKEL (reference sequence). V trimming: 2 bases; J trimming: 8 bases; junction bases outside the gene matches: 5. This chain's CDR3 is CASSQRDSGRDEQFF. The DNA of the CDR3 is TGTGCCAGCAGCCAAAGAGATAGCGGGAGGGATGAGCAGTTCTTC.

V and J are TRBV19 and TRBJ1-5, with 8 bases matching TRBD1. The CDR3 has 15 residues. The junction had 8 bases not matched to a gene; V was cut back by 10 bases and J by 0 bases. Looked up from germline, CDR1 is LNHDA and CDR2 is SQIVND (reference sequence). CDR3 residues: CAISTGEASNQPQHF. The CDR3 DNA reads as TGTGCCATCTCGACAGGGGAAGCTAGCAATCAGCCCCAGCATTTT.

The chain couples TRBV30 to TRBJ1-3; a possible D gene is TRBD1 (5 bases). Trimming cost V 1 base and J 0 bases, with 16 bases left between them. Germline V gene data show CDR1 as GTSNPN and CDR2 as SVGIG (reference sequence). CDR3 length equals 17 residues. The CDR3 DNA reads as TGTGCCTGGAGTGATTTCAGAGGACACAGCTCTGGAAACACCATATATTTT. Its translation is CAWSDFRGHSSGNTIYF.

This clone turned up a few times. This sequence joins TRBV19 and TRBJ1-1; 9 bases align to TRBD1. V lost 9 bases, J lost 4 bases, and 9 bases stayed unmatched. The V gene's germline CDR1 is LNHDA and CDR2 SQIVND (reference sequence). The CDR3 totals 14 residues. The CDR3 protein is CASSRDRVATEAFF. CDR3 nucleotide sequence: TGTGCCAGCAGCCGGGACAGGGTGGCCACTGAAGCTTTCTTT.

This clone occurred once. V and J are TRBV28 and TRBJ2-2; tentative D call: TRBD2 (5 bases). V lost 6 bases, J lost 6 bases, and 17 bases lay in between. CDR3 length: 15 amino acids. Germline loops: CDR1 MDHEN, CDR2 SYDVKM. In DNA, the CDR3 is TGTGCCAGCAGGTGGGCCAGGACTGCCGCCGGGGAGCTGTTTTTT. Its translation is CASRWARTAAGELFF.

The chain is built from TRBV24-1 and TRBJ1-2, with D perhaps matching TRBD1 (5 bases). The CDR3 totals 15 residues. CDR1 is KGHDR and CDR2 is SFDVKD in the germline V gene. Trimming shortened V by 4 bases and J by 7 bases, and 18 bases separated the two germline ends. CDR3 residues: CATSDPTGTGVGYTF. CDR3 nucleotides: TGTGCCACCAGTGACCCCACCGGGACGGGGGTTGGCTACACCTTC.

The chain combines TRBV19 with TRBJ2-1, with TRBD1 identical over 7 bases. CDR1 and CDR2 (germline): LNHDA, SQIVND (reference sequence). The CDR3 has 15 residues. J was trimmed by 4 bases and V by 5 bases; bases with no gene match: 8. CDR3 sequence (DNA): TGTGCCAGTAGTCCCGACAGGGAAGGGTACAATGAGCAGTTCTTC. Its protein product is CASSPDREGYNEQFF.

V and J are TRBV5-6 and TRBJ2-7; TRBD1 matches at 7 bases. The J segment lost 4 bases and the V segment lost 0 bases, leaving 4 bases of the junction unmatched. The CDR3 loop spans 14 amino acids. Per germline, CDR1 SGHDT and CDR2 YYEEEE. Here the CDR3 DNA reads TGTGCCAGCAGCTTGGAGGGGGCTCTTTACGAGCAGTACTTC. This sequence encodes CASSLEGALYEQYF.

J is TRBJ2-2 and V is TRBV19; no definite D call. There are 15 residues in the CDR3. Germline CDR1 reads LNHDA; CDR2 reads SQIVND (reference sequence). The V end was cut by 1 base, the J end by 4 bases, with 10 bases between. Here the CDR3 DNA reads TGTGCCAGTAGTATAGTGTTTCGAGGCACCGGGGAGCTGTTTTTT. This encodes CASSIVFRGTGELFF.

The chain carries TRBV18 and TRBJ2-7; tentatively, D is TRBD1 (7 bases). Per germline, CDR1 KGHSH and CDR2 LQKENI. This CDR3 is 14 amino acids long. The V gene lost 3 bases and the J gene lost 4 bases, with 13 bases spanning the gap. DNA of the CDR3: TGTGCCAGCTCACCCGGGGACAGCGGGTACGAGCAGTACTTC. It codes for CASSPGDSGYEQYF.

This chain links TRBV28 with TRBJ2-5; D is unresolved. The germline V gene has CDR1 MDHEN and CDR2 SYDVKM. With 3 bases removed from V and 5 bases from J, the gap between germline ends came to 4 bases. CDR3 length equals 11 residues. CDR3 sequence (DNA): TGTGCCAGCAGTTTTTCTGAGACCCAGTACTTC. It translates to CASSFSETQYF. Variable domain in full (rest from reference TRBV28 and TRBJ2-5): DVKVTQSSRYLVKRTGEKVFLECVQDMDHENMFWYRQDPGLGLRLIYFSYDVKMKEKGDIPEGYSVSREKKERFSLILESASTNQTSMYLCASSFSETQYFGPGTRLLVL.

This sequence joins TRBV10-3 and TRBJ2-3, with 15 bases matching TRBD2. Germline V gives CDR1 ENHRY, CDR2 SYGVKD. With V trimmed by 5 bases and J by 4 bases, 1 base remained unmatched. The CDR3 length is 15 residues. The CDR3 region is CAISRTSGRADTQYF. CDR3 in DNA: TGTGCCATCAGTCGGACTAGCGGGAGGGCAGATACGCAGTATTTT.

The CDR3 sequence: CATSAKWEGELFF. In DNA form, the CDR3 reads TGTGCCACCAGCGCTAAGTGGGAGGGGGAGCTGTTTTTT. The rearrangement uses TRBV15 and TRBJ2-2; a weak D match, TRBD2 (5 bases). The germline V gene has CDR1 LNHNV and CDR2 YYDKDF (reference sequence). Trimming took off 5 bases at V and 8 bases at J, with 12 bases between the two ends. This CDR3 is 13 amino acids long.

This chain joins TRBV5-1 and TRBJ2-1; D perhaps matches TRBD1 (6 bases). The V gene lost 4 bases and the J gene lost 3 bases, with 20 bases spanning the gap. This CDR3 has 17 residues. The germline V gene encodes CDR1 SGHRS and CDR2 YFSETQ. The chain's CDR3 is CASSLLPGARVYNEQFF. The CDR3 region has the DNA TGCGCCAGCAGCCTCCTTCCAGGGGCTAGGGTCTACAATGAGCAGTTCTTC.

There are a few counts of this clone. The rearrangement links TRBV9 to TRBJ2-5; D is undetermined. V was trimmed by 6 bases and J by 2 bases, leaving 11 bases between them. CDR1 and CDR2 (germline): SGDLS, YYNGEE. CDR3 length: 13 amino acids. DNA of the CDR3: TGTGCCAGCAACCGCGAGCTACAAGAGACCCAGTACTTC. Translating gives CASNRELQETQYF. The variable domain in full, with the rest retrieved from reference TRBV9 and TRBJ2-5, is DSGVTQTPKHLITATGQRVTLRCSPRSGDLSVYWYQQSLDQGLQFLIQYYNGEERAKGNILERFSAQQFPDLHSELNLSSLELGDSALYFCASNRELQETQYFGPGTRLLVL.

The rearrangement uses TRBV27 and TRBJ2-7; TRBD2 might be the D (5 bases). Germline V gene data show CDR1 as MNHEY and CDR2 as SMNVEV (reference sequence). Between the trimmed V and J ends, which lost 5 bases and 0 bases, there was a span of 11 bases. CDR3 length: 14 residues. CDR3: CASSRSAVSYEQYF. The CDR3 DNA is TGTGCCAGCAGTCGATCAGCGGTCTCCTACGAGCAGTACTTC.

The chain recombines TRBV11-2 with TRBJ2-1; D is ambiguous. There are 13 residues in the CDR3. V lost 0 bases, J lost 9 bases, and 9 bases lay in between. The germline CDR1 and CDR2 sequences are SGHAT and FQNNGV. The CDR3 loop reads CASSLDIAGEQFF. In DNA, the CDR3 is TGTGCCAGCAGCTTAGATATAGCTGGTGAGCAGTTCTTC. The variable domain in full, completed from reference TRBV11-2 and TRBJ2-1, reads EAGVAQSPRYKIIEKRQSVAFWCNPISGHATLYWYQQILGQGPKLLIQFQNNGVVDDSQLPKDRFSAERLKGVDSTLKIQPAKLEDSAVYLCASSLDIAGEQFFGPGTRLTVL.

The chain has TRBV5-4 and TRBJ1-6, with TRBD1 as a possible D gene (6 bases). The V end was cut by 4 bases, the J end by 13 bases, with 27 bases between. The CDR3 totals 17 residues. Germline CDR1 is SGHNT and CDR2 is YYREEE (reference sequence). This CDR3 is CASSMGGRRVTIVPLHF. For the CDR3, the DNA is TGTGCCAGCAGCATGGGGGGCAGGAGGGTTACAATAGTCCCCCTCCACTTT.